This T cell receptor (beta chain) derives from a study of regulatory T cells in long-lasting Graves disease. Notes on this clonotype: Antigen unknown.

The authors built TCR beta libraries using iRepertoire HTBI primers and Arm-PCR of CDR3 regions. TCRdb redid the calling of the multiplex PCR reads with MiXCR, one entry per CDR3 protein. The data hold 500,000 to 800,000 distinct CDR3 sequences, with around 30% observed a single time. Study-wide points: Those with persistent disease had in common more public clonotypes (around 2,700) than new patients (about 970).

The time point: persistent/refractory GD, antithyroid drugs over 5 years with positive TRAb. From RNA extracted from PBMCs, the TCR library was made. V lost 7 bases and J lost 8; bases outside the gene matches: 8. This CDR3 region has 12 residues. The V gene is TRBV12-3 or TRBV12-4, the J gene TRBJ2-7; 7 bases are a match to TRBD2. The receptor was derived from a female donor with Graves disease. The sample consisted of peripheral blood mononuclear cells (PBMCs), taken when the disease was refractory, from a patient treated with antithyroid drugs. The CDR3 reads CASTGQRDQQYF. For the CDR3, the DNA is TGTGCCAGCACCGGCCAGCGGGATCAGCAGTACTTC.